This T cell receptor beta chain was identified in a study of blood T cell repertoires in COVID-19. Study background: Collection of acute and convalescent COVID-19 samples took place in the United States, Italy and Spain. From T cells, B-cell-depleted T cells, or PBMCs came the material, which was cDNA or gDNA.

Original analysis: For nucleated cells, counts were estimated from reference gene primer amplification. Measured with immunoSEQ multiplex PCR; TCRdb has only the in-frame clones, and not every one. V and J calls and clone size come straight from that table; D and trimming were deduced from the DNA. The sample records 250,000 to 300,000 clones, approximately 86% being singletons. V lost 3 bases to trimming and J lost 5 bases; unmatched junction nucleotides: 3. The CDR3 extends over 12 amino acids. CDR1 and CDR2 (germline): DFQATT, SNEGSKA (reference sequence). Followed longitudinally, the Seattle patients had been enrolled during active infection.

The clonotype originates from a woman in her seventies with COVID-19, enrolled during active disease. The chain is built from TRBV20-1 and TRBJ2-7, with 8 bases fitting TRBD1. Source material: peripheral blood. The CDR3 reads CSASLQGDEQYF. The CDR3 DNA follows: TGCAGTGCTAGTCTACAGGGGGACGAGCAGTACTTC.